The 14 T cell receptor beta chains below were found in one sample sequenced in a study of cytomegalovirus exposure and HLA in healthy donors. Both 60 Vbeta primers and 13 Jbeta primers went into the PCR. Assay: immunoSEQ multiplex PCR; the TCRdb copy retains only in-frame clones and omits some. In the table there are around 200,000 clones, 75% to 85% of which are singletons. The sequenced sample consisted of PBMCs. Receptors were obtained from a woman aged 45-65 years in good health and CMV-seronegative.

The rearrangement links TRBV15 to TRBJ2-5; weak D call: TRBD1 (5 bases). This CDR3 has 16 amino acids. Germline V gene data show CDR1 as LNHNV and CDR2 as YYDKDF (reference sequence). Trimming left V 0 bases short and J 4 bases short, with 15 bases between. The CDR3 protein is CATSRDPAGRSETQYF. In DNA form, the CDR3 reads TGTGCCACCAGCAGAGATCCAGCAGGGCGTTCAGAGACCCAGTACTTC.

This clone came up once. The chain recombines TRBV5-8 with TRBJ2-5; D gene ambiguous. Germline lookup yields CDR1 SGHTS and CDR2 YDEGEE. There are 14 residues in the CDR3. Trimming took 4 bases from V and 3 from J, leaving 13 bases between them. CDR3 in DNA: TGTGCCAGCAGCCTCGTAGTGACAAAAGAGACCCAGTACTTC. Protein product: CASSLVVTKETQYF.

The rearrangement links TRBV7-2 to TRBJ2-5, with D perhaps TRBD2 (5 bases). Germline V CDR1 and CDR2: SGHTA, FQGNSA. The CDR3 is 15 amino acids. With 1 base removed from V and 0 bases from J, the gap between germline ends came to 9 bases. In DNA, the CDR3 is TGTGCCAGCAGCTTAGTACACGGGAACCAAGAGACCCAGTACTTC. As protein: CASSLVHGNQETQYF.

This chain uses TRBV5-1 with TRBJ2-1, with TRBD2 matching 13 bases. Trimming removed 3 bases from V and 9 bases from J; junction bases left unmatched: 15. There are 18 residues in the CDR3. Germline CDR1 and CDR2: SGHRS and YFSETQ. The CDR3 spells CASSSHLLAGGMVGEQFF. The DNA for the CDR3 is TGCGCCAGCAGCTCCCACCTACTAGCGGGAGGGATGGTGGGTGAGCAGTTCTTC.

This clone was observed a few times. The rearrangement joins TRBV29-1 to TRBJ2-1, with D tentatively TRBD1 (6 bases). The germline V gene encodes CDR1 SQVTM and CDR2 ANQGSEA. This CDR3 is built from 15 residues. V dropped 7 bases and J dropped 5 bases, with 21 bases sitting between them. The DNA for the CDR3 is TGCAGCGGGGGTTTGGGGGCGCAACTTCACAATGAGCAGTTCTTC. Residues: CSGGLGAQLHNEQFF.

The chain joins TRBV7-9 to TRBJ2-1; a possible D gene is TRBD2 (5 bases). In germline, CDR1 is SEHNR, CDR2 FQNEAQ (reference sequence). This CDR3 has 10 residues. The CDR3 sequence is CASGSYEQFF. Written as DNA, the CDR3 is TGTGCGAGCGGTAGCTATGAGCAGTTCTTC.

J is TRBJ2-1 and V is TRBV7-7, with 7 bases that match TRBD1. CDR1 and CDR2 (germline): SSHAT, FNYEAQ (reference sequence). V lost 5 bases and J lost 7; bases outside the gene matches: 5. The CDR3 sequence is 13 residues long. For the CDR3, the DNA is TGTGCCAGCAGCCCGATCAGGGGGAATGAGCAGTTCTTC. Translated: CASSPIRGNEQFF.

This clone was detected only once. This CDR3 is CASSQDISSEENSPLHF. CDR3 DNA: TGCGCCAGCAGCCAAGATATCAGCAGCGAGGAAAATTCACCCCTCCACTTT. The V gene is TRBV4-3, the J gene TRBJ1-6; D not certain. The CDR3 runs 17 residues. CDR1 and CDR2 (germline): LGHNA, YSLEER. Between the trimmed V and J ends, which lost 0 bases and 7 bases, there was a span of 16 bases.

The J gene is TRBJ2-5, the V gene TRBV29-1; no reliable D call. The DNA matches TRBJ2-7 better at its end, which makes the J call doubtful. CDR3 length equals 12 residues. Per germline, CDR1 SQVTM and CDR2 ANQGSEA. This chain's CDR3 is CSVEVPSYEQYF. As DNA, the CDR3 is TGCAGCGTTGAAGTCCCTTCCTACGAGCAGTACTTC.

The count of this clone is one. The chain links TRBV28 to TRBJ1-5; 7 nucleotides match TRBD1. The CDR3 contains 17 residues. Per the germline V gene, CDR1 is MDHEN and CDR2 is SYDVKM. V was clipped by 7 bases and J by 3 bases; unmatched bases: 15. The CDR3 here is CASTNLAGGLANQPQHF. The CDR3, as DNA: TGTGCCAGCACGAACCTGGCAGGGGGTTTGGCCAATCAGCCCCAGCATTTT.

V usage is TRBV6-5 and J usage is TRBJ2-1, with 8 bases fitting TRBD1. The V gene's germline CDR1 is MNHEY and CDR2 SVGAGI. The V gene end was trimmed by 4 bases and the J gene end by 3 bases; junction bases not matched to a gene: 5. This CDR3 region has 15 residues. The chain's CDR3 is CASSSAGTGYNEQFF. In DNA, the CDR3 is TGTGCCAGCAGTTCTGCCGGGACAGGCTACAATGAGCAGTTCTTC.

This chain uses TRBV27 with TRBJ2-1; D call uncertain. CDR1 and CDR2 from the germline V gene are MNHEY and SMNVEV (reference sequence). The V gene lost 0 bases and the J gene lost 13 bases, with 13 bases spanning the gap. The CDR3 is 13 amino acids. For the CDR3, the DNA is TGTGCCAGCAGTTTATCGGGCAGCCCCCATCAGTTCTTC. Translating it yields CASSLSGSPHQFF.

This clone was picked up one time. The chain recombines TRBV29-1 with TRBJ2-1; the D gene is possibly TRBD2 (5 bases). Trimming removed 6 bases at V and 0 bases at J, with 12 bases between. The CDR3 loop spans 14 amino acids. Germline lookup yields CDR1 SQVTM and CDR2 ANQGSEA. In DNA form, the CDR3 reads TGCAGCGTCGAGCGGTTGGGCTCCTACAATGAGCAGTTCTTC. Protein product: CSVERLGSYNEQFF.

This chain joins TRBV2 and TRBJ2-1; 8 nucleotides match TRBD2. Germline-derived CDR1 and CDR2 are SNHLY and FYNNEI. The junction had 3 bases not matched to a gene; V was cut back by 5 bases and J by 0 bases. The CDR3 extends over 15 amino acids. In nucleotides, the CDR3 is TGTGCCAGCAGTTCCAGCGGGGGCTCCTACAATGAGCAGTTCTTC. It specifies CASSSSGGSYNEQFF.